This TCR beta chain was documented in a study of T cells in Graves' hyperthyroidism and ophthalmopathy. The source material, RNA transcripts, was used to amplify TCR beta CDR3 regions. The primer set for the first-round RT-PCR of the TCR CDR3 was HTBI. One entry per CDR3 protein results from TCRdb running MiXCR on the multiplex PCR reads. The sample has about 570,000 distinct CDR3 sequences, about 45% seen once. In germline, CDR1 is SGHDT, CDR2 YYEEEE. V dropped 2 bases and J dropped 5 bases, with 13 bases sitting between them. The CDR3 length is 14 residues. Input material: peripheral blood or thyroid tissue (not recorded which). The clonotype comes from an adult woman with Graves' disease, either hyperthyroidism or ophthalmopathy (not recorded which). This chain uses TRBV5-6 with TRBJ1-1; possible D gene TRBD1, 5 bases. The CDR3 sequence is CASSFQGFDTEAFF. The DNA of the CDR3 is TGTGCCAGCAGCTTCCAGGGTTTCGATACTGAAGCTTTCTTT.